Following are 22 T cell receptor beta chains from one sample sequenced in a study of human T cells and chemical hapten exposure. Each CDR3 protein gets one entry after TCRdb re-called the RACE reads with MiXCR. The table shows approximately 72,000 distinct CDR3 sequences, with roughly 11% occurring only once. Time point in this sample: patch test 3, about 24 weeks after DPC sensitization. Treatment reported: therapeutic diphenylcyclopropenone sensitization with weekly scalp DPC. Sequenced here: whole blood, sampled in connection with sensitization to the hapten diphenylcyclopropenone (DPC). The receptors here all came from a woman in her forties or fifties with alopecia areata. Some clones in this sample may be carry-over from other donors' samples.

This clonotype was observed at least ten times. This chain connects TRBV7-9 to TRBJ1-2; no firm D call. The germline CDR1 and CDR2 sequences are SEHNR and FQNEAQ (reference sequence). V dropped 4 bases and J dropped 2 bases, with 14 bases sitting between them. The CDR3 runs 15 residues. The CDR3 is CASSSRRTENYGYTF. The CDR3 DNA sequence: TGTGCCAGCAGCTCCCGCAGGACCGAGAACTATGGCTACACCTTC.

This clonotype was observed a few times. The V call is TRBV18, the J call TRBJ2-2; D may be TRBD1 (6 bases). This CDR3 region has 14 residues. CDR1 is KGHSH, CDR2 LQKENI, per germline. V gave up 3 bases and J gave up 3 bases, with 8 bases separating them. The CDR3 nucleotides read TGTGCCAGCTCACCTCGACAGGACACCGGGGAGCTGTTTTTT. Its translation is CASSPRQDTGELFF. The entire variable domain, with the rest obtained from reference TRBV18 and TRBJ2-2, is as follows: NAGVMQNPRHLVRRRGQEARLRCSPMKGHSHVYWYRQLPEEGLKFMVYLQKENIIDESGMPKERFSAEFPKEGPSILRIQQVVRGDSAAYFCASSPRQDTGELFFGEGSRLTVL.

The chain has TRBV6-2 or TRBV6-3 and TRBJ2-7; the D gene could be TRBD1 or TRBD2 (5 bases each). CDR1 and CDR2 from the germline V gene are MNHEY and SVGEGT. Trimming took off 3 bases at V and 6 bases at J, with 15 bases between the two ends. The CDR3 is made up of 14 amino acids. The CDR3: CASSYSRDGSEQYF. Here the CDR3 DNA reads TGTGCCAGCAGTTATTCCAGGGATGGGAGCGAGCAGTACTTC.

This clonotype was detected only a few times. This chain joins TRBV29-1 and TRBJ2-3; D uncertain. CDR3 length: 10 residues. Looked up from germline, CDR1 is SQVTM and CDR2 is ANQGSEA. CDR3: CPDSTDTQYF. The CDR3 DNA sequence: TGCCCCGACAGCACAGATACGCAGTATTTT.

The chain uses TRBV4-1 and TRBJ1-2; a weak D match, TRBD1 (5 bases). The germline V gene has CDR1 MGHRA and CDR2 YSYEKL. The CDR3 is 16 residues long. V was pared by 0 bases and J by 4 bases, with 15 bases between. The CDR3 region is CASSQDWEGDGYGYTF. The CDR3 DNA is TGCGCCAGCAGCCAAGACTGGGAAGGGGACGGCTATGGCTACACCTTC.

This clonotype was counted ten times or more. The V call is TRBV11-2, the J call TRBJ2-5; 8 nucleotides agree with TRBD1. Trimming at V came to 5 bases and at J to 2 bases, leaving 4 bases not matched to a gene. The CDR3 is 14 residues long. Germline V gives CDR1 SGHAT, CDR2 FQNNGV. The DNA of the CDR3 is TGTGCCAGCAGCATGACAGGGGATCAAGAGACCCAGTACTTC. Translation gives CASSMTGDQETQYF.

This clonotype occurred a few times. J is TRBJ1-6 and V is TRBV6-2 or TRBV6-3; D gene unclear. Germline V gene sequence: CDR1 MNHEY, CDR2 SVGEGT. CDR3 length equals 12 residues. Trimming removed 0 bases from V and 17 bases from J, with 11 bases in between. CDR3: CASSYSKAPFHF. The CDR3 DNA follows: TGTGCCAGCAGTTACTCGAAGGCGCCCTTCCACTTT.

At least ten counts were recorded for this clonotype. This chain connects TRBV7-6 to TRBJ2-2; no clear D gene. Per germline, CDR1 SGHVS and CDR2 FNYEAQ. The length of the CDR3 is 13 residues. Trimming took off 2 bases at V and 5 bases at J, with 6 bases between the two ends. CDR3 in amino acids: CASSLRLTGELFF. For the CDR3, the DNA is TGTGCCAGCAGCTTACGGTTGACCGGGGAGCTGTTTTTT.

This clonotype was counted ten times or more. The genes are TRBV7-2 and TRBJ2-7; D is possibly TRBD2 (6 bases). The CDR3 length is 15 residues. Germline V gene sequence: CDR1 SGHTA, CDR2 FQGNSA. Trimming took off 5 bases at V and 5 bases at J, with 19 bases between the two ends. Here the CDR3 reads CASSARDRGGDEQYF. DNA for the CDR3: TGTGCCAGCAGCGCGCGGGACCGCGGAGGGGACGAGCAGTACTTC.

Only a few counts were recorded for this clonotype. The gene calls are TRBV2 and TRBJ2-4, with 10 bases fitting TRBD1. CDR3 length equals 14 residues. V gave up 11 bases and J gave up 5 bases; unmatched junction bases: 9. The V gene's germline CDR1 is SNHLY and CDR2 FYNNEI. The CDR3 is CACIRDRGENIQYF. CDR3 DNA: TGTGCCTGCATCCGGGACAGGGGTGAAAACATTCAGTACTTC.

With respect to this clonotype: This could be a read error, since a much larger clone is one nucleotide away. The chain recombines TRBV28 with TRBJ1-1; no clear D gene. Trimming took 4 bases from V and 3 from J, leaving 21 bases between them. The CDR3 extends over 17 amino acids. Germline lookup yields CDR1 MDHEN and CDR2 SYDVKM. CDR3 in DNA: TGTGCCAGCAGTTCTCCCTACCTTTGGGGTTCGGACACTGAAGCTTTCTTT. It specifies CASSSPYLWGSDTEAFF.

This clonotype was counted a few times. The gene calls are TRBV6-6 and TRBJ1-5, with D hard to call. Germline V CDR1 and CDR2: MNHNY, SVGAGI (reference sequence). This CDR3 region has 15 residues. The germline V and J ends were trimmed by 2 bases and 0 bases, with 8 bases remaining between them. The CDR3 here is CASSYQLYSNQPQHF. For the CDR3, the DNA is TGTGCCAGCAGTTACCAGCTTTATAGCAATCAGCCCCAGCATTTT.

This clonotype was counted at least ten times. The chain joins TRBV11-2 to TRBJ2-3, with 16 bases aligning to TRBD2. With 5 bases clipped from V and 4 bases from J, the junction kept 18 bases outside the gene matches. Germline CDR1 is SGHAT and CDR2 is FQNNGV. The CDR3 is 21 amino acids. The CDR3 DNA sequence: TGTGCCAGCAGCACTACCGGGACTAGCGGGGGGGCCCGAGGTTTGGCAGATACGCAGTATTTT. Protein product: CASSTTGTSGGARGLADTQYF.

V usage is TRBV20-1 and J usage is TRBJ2-7; the match to TRBD1 covers 10 bases. The V segment lost 5 bases and the J segment 7 bases; nucleotides outside the gene matches: 11. The length of the CDR3 is 14 residues. CDR1 DFQATT and CDR2 SNEGSKA come from the germline V gene (reference sequence). The CDR3: CSAGAGTGAGEQYF. DNA of the CDR3: TGCAGTGCTGGGGCCGGGACAGGGGCCGGGGAGCAGTACTTC.

This clonotype was found a few times. The CDR3: CASSPTSGRALGQETQYF. The CDR3 nucleotides read TGTGCCAGTAGTCCGACTAGCGGGAGGGCCCTGGGGCAAGAGACCCAGTACTTC. V usage is TRBV19 and J usage is TRBJ2-5, with 14 bases aligning to TRBD2. Looked up from germline, CDR1 is LNHDA and CDR2 is SQIVND (reference sequence). This CDR3 has 18 residues. Unmatched junction bases numbered 10, after V lost 5 bases and J lost 2 bases.

In DNA form, the CDR3 reads TGTGCCACGTGGACTGGCAATCAGCCCCAGCATTTT. Its translation: CATWTGNQPQHF. The genes are TRBV28 and TRBJ1-5; no clear D gene. Germline-derived CDR1 and CDR2 are MDHEN and SYDVKM. This CDR3 comprises 12 residues. The germline V and J ends were trimmed by 10 bases and 2 bases, with 9 bases remaining between them. Based on the CDR3 plus reference TRBV28 and TRBJ1-5, the full variable domain is DVKVTQSSRYLVKRTGEKVFLECVQDMDHENMFWYRQDPGLGLRLIYFSYDVKMKEKGDIPEGYSVSREKKERFSLILESASTNQTSMYLCATWTGNQPQHFGDGTRLSIL.

This clonotype was seen more than once but under ten times. The chain couples TRBV29-1 to TRBJ2-1; TRBD1 matches at 9 bases. J gave up 4 bases and V 1 base, and 8 bases lay outside the gene matches. The germline V gene encodes CDR1 SQVTM and CDR2 ANQGSEA. This CDR3 comprises 16 residues. The chain's CDR3 is CSVEGVRDRDYNEQFF. The CDR3 DNA follows: TGCAGCGTTGAAGGGGTCCGGGACAGGGATTACAATGAGCAGTTCTTC.

This clonotype appeared many times. This chain uses TRBV18 with TRBJ2-7, with D perhaps matching TRBD1 (6 bases). Looked up from germline, CDR1 is KGHSH and CDR2 is LQKENI. The CDR3 is made up of 14 amino acids. Trimming stripped 0 bases from V and 3 bases from J, with 9 bases between. The CDR3 is CASSPPGTRYEQYF. The CDR3 coding sequence is TGTGCCAGCTCACCACCGGGGACACGCTACGAGCAGTACTTC. Filled out from reference TRBV18 and TRBJ2-7, the complete variable domain reads NAGVMQNPRHLVRRRGQEARLRCSPMKGHSHVYWYRQLPEEGLKFMVYLQKENIIDESGMPKERFSAEFPKEGPSILRIQQVVRGDSAAYFCASSPPGTRYEQYFGPGTRLTVT.

This clonotype was counted many times. This chain links TRBV24-1 with TRBJ1-2; TRBD1 matches 9 bases. Trimming removed 5 bases from V and 4 bases from J; junction bases left unmatched: 7. The CDR3 is 15 amino acids. Germline V gives CDR1 KGHDR, CDR2 SFDVKD. The CDR3 DNA sequence: TGTGCCACCAGTGCAACAGGGGGCGCGAGCTATGGCTACACCTTC. It encodes CATSATGGASYGYTF.

In its sample, this clonotype was seen a few times. The rearrangement uses TRBV7-9 and TRBJ2-5; maybe TRBD2 (5 bases). V lost 9 bases and J 0 bases, leaving 11 bases between the germline ends. Germline values: CDR1 SEHNR, CDR2 FQNEAQ (reference sequence). The CDR3 loop spans 13 amino acids. The CDR3 sequence: CASPGEDQETQYF. DNA of the CDR3: TGTGCCAGTCCCGGGGAAGACCAAGAGACCCAGTACTTC.

Ten or more counts support this clonotype. This rearrangement joins TRBV16 to TRBJ1-1; no definite D call. Deletions cut 1 base from V and 0 bases from J, with 9 bases between. The CDR3 is 15 residues long. Germline V gene data show CDR1 as KGHSY and CDR2 as FQNENV. In DNA, the CDR3 is TGTGCCAGCAGCCAATTCGGAATAATGAACACTGAAGCTTTCTTT. Protein product: CASSQFGIMNTEAFF.

There are a few counts of this clonotype. The V gene is TRBV7-6, the J gene TRBJ2-7; 11 positions match TRBD1. Unmatched junction bases numbered 7, after V lost 5 bases and J lost 4 bases. The V gene's germline CDR1 is SGHVS and CDR2 FNYEAQ. CDR3 length equals 15 residues. CDR3 amino acids: CASSPGTGGGYEQYF. The CDR3 DNA reads TGTGCCAGCAGCCCCGGGACAGGGGGAGGTTACGAGCAGTACTTC.